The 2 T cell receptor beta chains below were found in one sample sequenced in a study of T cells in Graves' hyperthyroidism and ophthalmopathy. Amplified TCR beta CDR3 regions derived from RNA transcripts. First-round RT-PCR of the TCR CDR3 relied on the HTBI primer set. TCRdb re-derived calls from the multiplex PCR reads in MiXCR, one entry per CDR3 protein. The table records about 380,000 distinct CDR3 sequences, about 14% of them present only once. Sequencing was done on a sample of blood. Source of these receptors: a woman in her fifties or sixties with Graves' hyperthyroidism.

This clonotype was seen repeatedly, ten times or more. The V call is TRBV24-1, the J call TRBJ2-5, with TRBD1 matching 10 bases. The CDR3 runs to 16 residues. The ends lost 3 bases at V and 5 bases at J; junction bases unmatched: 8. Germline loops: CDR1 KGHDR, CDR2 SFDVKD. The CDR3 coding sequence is TGTGCCACCAGTGATGTGCCGGGACAGGGGCCGGAGACCCAGTACTTC. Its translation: CATSDVPGQGPETQYF.

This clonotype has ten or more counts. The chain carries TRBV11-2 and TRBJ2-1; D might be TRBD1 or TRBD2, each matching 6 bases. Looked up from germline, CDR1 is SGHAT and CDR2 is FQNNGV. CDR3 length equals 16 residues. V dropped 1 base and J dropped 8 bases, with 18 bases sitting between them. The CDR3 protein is CASSLGSEGDFHEQFF. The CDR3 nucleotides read TGTGCCAGCAGCTTAGGGTCGGAGGGGGACTTTCATGAGCAGTTCTTC.